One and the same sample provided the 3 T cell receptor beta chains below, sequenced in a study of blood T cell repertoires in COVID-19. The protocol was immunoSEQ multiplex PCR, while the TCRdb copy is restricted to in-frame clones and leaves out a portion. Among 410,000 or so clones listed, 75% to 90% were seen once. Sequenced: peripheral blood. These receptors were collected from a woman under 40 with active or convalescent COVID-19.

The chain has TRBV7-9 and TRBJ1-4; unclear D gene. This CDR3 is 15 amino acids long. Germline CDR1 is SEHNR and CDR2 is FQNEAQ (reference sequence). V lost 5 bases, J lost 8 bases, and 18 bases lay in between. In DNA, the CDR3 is TGTGCCAGCAGCCCCGACACGACCATTGGAGAAAAACTGTTTTTT. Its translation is CASSPDTTIGEKLFF.

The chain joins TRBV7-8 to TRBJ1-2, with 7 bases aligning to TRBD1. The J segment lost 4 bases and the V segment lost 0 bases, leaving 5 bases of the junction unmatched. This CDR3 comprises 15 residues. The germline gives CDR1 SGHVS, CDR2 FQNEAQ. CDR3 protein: CASSLAEGAFYGYTF. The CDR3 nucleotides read TGTGCCAGCAGCTTAGCAGAGGGGGCCTTCTATGGCTACACCTTC.

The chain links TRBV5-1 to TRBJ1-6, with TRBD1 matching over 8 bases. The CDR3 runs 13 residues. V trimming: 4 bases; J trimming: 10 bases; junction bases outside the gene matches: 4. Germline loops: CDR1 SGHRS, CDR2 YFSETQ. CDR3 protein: CASSLQGGSPLHF. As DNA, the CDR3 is TGCGCCAGCAGCCTACAGGGGGGGTCACCCCTCCACTTT.